These T cell receptor beta chains were read from a single sample in a study of blood T cells in healthy people across ages. TCRdb reanalysed the 5' RACE reads using MiXCR and keeps one entry per CDR3 protein. This table has fewer than 800,000 distinct CDR3 sequences, roughly 50% appearing once. Sequences were obtained from blood. These receptors originate from a woman aged 55-69 years in good health. Each CDR3 is given with its conserved first and last residue. D genes are given only for firm matches. Rows give clone size only sometimes, using once, few, many, or a class for an expanded clone.

>TRBJ2-5|TRBD2|15|TRBV3-1|.
TGTGCCAGCAGCCAAGAGAGTAGCGGGTCAGAGACCCAGTACTTC
CASSQESSGSETQYF
>TRBJ2-5|TRBD2|18|TRBV2|.
TGTGCCAGCGCCTGGAGGTGGACTAGCGGGAGAAGGCAAGAGACCCAGTACTTC
CASAWRWTSGRRQETQYF
>TRBJ2-7|TRBD2|15|TRBV14|once
TGTGCCAGCAGCCAAGATAGCGGGAGGGGCAACGAGCAGTACTTC
CASSQDSGRGNEQYF
>TRBJ2-1|.|13|TRBV4-1|.
TGCGCCAGCACCCAGACGGGGCGCAATGAGCAGTTCTTC
CASTQTGRNEQFF
>TRBJ2-3|.|14|TRBV5-1|few
TGCGCCAGCAGCTTGTACGGGAGTGCAGATACGCAGTATTTT
CASSLYGSADTQYF
>TRBJ2-2|.|12|TRBV29-1|.
TGCAGCACCGGACTGAACACCGGGGAGCTGTTTTTT
CSTGLNTGELFF
>TRBJ2-7|.|14|TRBV9|.
TGTGCCAGCAGCGTAATGGGAAGCTCCTACGAGCAGTACTTC
CASSVMGSSYEQYF
>TRBJ2-1|TRBD2|14|TRBV10-3|.
TGTGCCATCAGTGCTGAACCAGGACTAGCGGGAGAGTTCTTC
CAISAEPGLAGEFF
>TRBJ1-2|.|12|TRBV5-1|.
TGCACCAGCAGCTTGGAATGGGAAGGCTACACCTTC
CTSSLEWEGYTF
>TRBJ1-2|.|14|TRBV3-1|.
TGTGCCAGCAGCCAAGGTTATTCGTTCTATGGCTACACCTTC
CASSQGYSFYGYTF
>TRBJ2-1|TRBD1|14|TRBV6-2/TRBV6-3|.
TGTGCCAGCAGACCGGGACAGGGGAAGAATGAGCAGTTCTTC
CASRPGQGKNEQFF
>TRBJ2-5|.|12|TRBV20-1|.
TGCAGTGCTAGTTACAGGGTAGAGACCCAGTACTTC
CSASYRVETQYF
>TRBJ1-4|TRBD1|12|TRBV15|.
TGTGCCAGCACGACAGGGAGAGAAAAACTGTTTTTT
CASTTGREKLFF
>TRBJ2-4|TRBD2|16|TRBV20-1|.
TGCAGTGCTAGAGTTCCAGCGGGAGGGTTCGGCGACATTCAGTACTTC
CSARVPAGGFGDIQYF
>TRBJ2-7|.|14|TRBV6-2/TRBV6-3|.
TGTGCCAGCACCGGACGGGGAGGAAATAACGAGCAGTACTTC
CASTGRGGNNEQYF
>TRBJ2-1|.|11|TRBV7-8|many
TGTGCCAGCAGCCCACTACAGGAGCAGTTCTTC
CASSPLQEQFF
>TRBJ2-7|TRBD2|16|TRBV20-1|.
TGCAGTGCTCAGCTCCGGACTAGCGGGAGCTACTACGAGCGGTACTTC
CSAQLRTSGSYYERYF
>TRBJ2-2|.|13|TRBV2|.
TGTGCCAGCTTTCGTCCATCCACCGGGGAGCTGTTTTTT
CASFRPSTGELFF
>TRBJ2-6|.|16|TRBV14|.
TGTGCCAGCAGCCAAGCAAGAAGCTCTGGGGCCAACGTCCTGACTTTC
CASSQARSSGANVLTF
>TRBJ2-4|.|13|TRBV6-2/TRBV6-3|once
TGTGCCAGCAGTGCGACGGGACTGCGGGTGCAGTACTTC
CASSATGLRVQYF
>TRBJ2-1|.|17|TRBV21-1|.
TGTGCCAGCAGCAAACCGGGACAGCGCCGCTCCTACAATGAGCAGTTCTTC
CASSKPGQRRSYNEQFF
>TRBJ2-6|.|16|TRBV27|once
TGTGCCAGCAGTTCGATCAGGGCTGGTGGGGCCAACGTCCTGACTTTC
CASSSIRAGGANVLTF
>TRBJ2-1|.|16|TRBV18|.
TGTGCCAGCTCACCGCTCCCAGGGTCAGGGTCCAATGAGCAGTTCTTC
CASSPLPGSGSNEQFF
>TRBJ1-1|.|15|TRBV18|.
TGTGCCAGCTCCCTCAGGCAGAGAAGCGGCACTGAAGCTTTCTTT
CASSLRQRSGTEAFF
>TRBJ2-7|.|13|TRBV7-9|.
TGTGCCAGCAGCTACGGGGCGAACTACGAGCAGTACTTC
CASSYGANYEQYF
>TRBJ2-1|TRBD2|17|TRBV6-2/TRBV6-3|.
TGTGCCAGCAGTTACTTACCGACGAGCGGGGGGTCGAATGAGCAGTTCTTC
CASSYLPTSGGSNEQFF
>TRBJ2-7|TRBD2|16|TRBV11-1|.
TGTGCCAGCTCCCGAGGCAGTAGCGGGTACTACAATGAGCAGTACTTC
CASSRGSSGYYNEQYF
>TRBJ2-3|.|15|TRBV6-1|few
TGTGCCAGCAACCTTAGGGGGACGCGCACAGATACGCAGTATTTT
CASNLRGTRTDTQYF
>TRBJ2-7|.|14|TRBV7-8|.
TGTGCCAGCAGCTTAGTTGCAGGGAGCAACGAGCAGTACTTC
CASSLVAGSNEQYF
>TRBJ2-7|.|13|TRBV29-1|.
TGCAGCGTTGTCCGAGACAGCTCCTGCGAGCAGTACTTC
CSVVRDSSCEQYF
>TRBJ1-2|.|16|TRBV18|.
TGTGCCAGCTCACCTGAAGCAGGAACGACAGGATCTGGCTACACCTTC
CASSPEAGTTGSGYTF
>TRBJ2-7|.|13|TRBV6-2/TRBV6-3|.
TGTGCCAGCACCTTTTGGGTTTCGGGCGAGCAGTACTTC
CASTFWVSGEQYF
>TRBJ1-1|.|13|TRBV27|.
TGTGCCAGCAGCCCGAGGGAAGGAACTGAAGCTTTCTTT
CASSPREGTEAFF
>TRBJ2-5|.|13|TRBV11-2|.
TGTGCCAGCAGCGTAGGTTACCAAGAGACCCAGTACTTC
CASSVGYQETQYF
>TRBJ2-1|.|14|TRBV7-2|few
TGTGCCAGCAGCTTCTCTGGCGGGAAGGGCGAGCAGTTCTTC
CASSFSGGKGEQFF
>TRBJ2-5|.|13|TRBV20-1|.
TGCAGTGCTAGAGATCCGGGTCCAGAGACCCAGTACTTC
CSARDPGPETQYF
>TRBJ2-3|TRBD2|15|TRBV9|few
TGTGCCAGCAGCATGACTAGCGGGAGCGCAGATACGCAGTATTTT
CASSMTSGSADTQYF
>TRBJ1-5|.|15|TRBV18|once
TGTGCCAGCTCACCATCAGAGGGGGTGTATCAGCCCCAGCATTTT
CASSPSEGVYQPQHF
>TRBJ2-5|.|17|TRBV5-1|.
TGCGCCAGCAGCTTGCCGATTGTGGGAGGCACCGAAGAGACCCAGTACTTC
CASSLPIVGGTEETQYF
>TRBJ2-5|.|15|TRBV20-1|.
TGCAGTGCTAGAGTCAGGACGAGCGGAAGGGGGACCCAGTACTTC
CSARVRTSGRGTQYF
>TRBJ2-5|TRBD2|14|TRBV5-1|.
TGCGCCAGCAGCCTGGAAGCGGGACGGGAGACCCGGTACTTC
CASSLEAGRETRYF